This T cell receptor beta chain was sequenced in a study of shared clonotypes between healthy human individuals (dated by TCRdb to 2018 to 2021). At the level of the whole study: Two women and a few men aged 18 to 49 years were included in the cohort. Each donor's leukapheresis produced roughly between roughly 0.9 and 8.9 billion PBMCs. For each donor, CD4 naive and CD4 memory were each run on three plates, CD8 naive on two plates, and CD8 memory on one plate. Different laboratories and diverse techniques were used to prepare libraries and sequence TCR repertoires, to increase sequencing depth and limit assay-specific biases. Blood TCR repertoires of a handful of healthy adults were deeply sequenced to estimate repertoire size and the extent of clonotype sharing between individuals. Study-wide conclusions, independent of this receptor: Sampling was restricted to blood, and TCR repertoires in tissues likely differ from the TCR repertoires found in blood. Pairwise subsampling indicated that sequencing depth was expected to affect the degree of clonotype sharing among donors. Across several donors, 5% to 6% of naive CD4, roughly 3.8% of naive CD8, roughly 2.2% of memory CD4, and around 0.4% of memory CD8 clonotypes were shared. Compared with non-shared clonotypes, the clonotypes found in all four sorted-subset donors had higher generation probabilities. Estimated clonotype richness was generally larger for naive than for memory subsets. Rarefaction of sorted-subset datasets indicated incomplete sequencing despite the large sequencing depth. Because the study included a small number of donors, the genetic and exposure-history diversity represented was limited.

Donors were healthy HIV-negative adults with no recently reported acute infections or vaccinations. Every donor was a Caucasian adult living in Nashville, Tennessee, USA. CD4+ T cells were enriched by magnetic negative selection; naive cells were then positively selected on CD45RA, and the negative fraction formed the memory subset. Blood was collected by leukapheresis, and PBMCs were isolated by Ficoll-Histopaque density gradient centrifugation and then cryopreserved in liquid nitrogen vapor phase. Analytical flow cytometry was used to check the purity and quantity of each magnetically sorted T cell population. Genomic DNA was isolated from each sorted fraction and quantified by UV absorbance on a Nanodrop 2000c. TCR CDR3 regions were amplified from genomic DNA by multiplex PCR using the deep immunoSEQ assay. Extracted genomic DNA from each cell subset was distributed evenly across all wells of several immunoSEQ 96-well plates, and each plate was treated as a replicate. For sorted subsets, roughly 190 ng of genomic DNA, equivalent to 30,000 or so T cell genomes, went into each replicate PCR. The purified libraries were quantified using a Qubit 3.0 fluorometer, sized with a Bioanalyzer 2100, and then quantified again using the KAPA Library Quantification kit. Every immunoSEQ 96-well plate was sequenced on a dedicated single-read 150-cycle Illumina NextSeq 550 flow cell. Per the source publication's procedure: Because the immunoSEQ output held only junctional sequences and lacked quality scores, the filtering could not match the filtering applied to full-length reads. Sequences were annotated with PyIR, a Python wrapper for IgBLAST v1.9, using IMGT germline references to assign V/J genes and CDR3. Reads with weak V/J assignments (E-value above 1e-6), missing CDR3, stop codons, out-of-frame junctions, or ambiguous translated residues were removed. V3J clonotypes were defined by identical inferred V gene, J gene, and CDR3 amino acid sequence. To compute the percentage overlap between repertoires, the number of shared unique clonotypes was divided by the size of the smaller repertoire. Three approaches were used to assess repertoire richness: RTK rarefaction, the Chao1 estimator, and Recon v2.1 estimates of unobserved clonotypes. OLGA was used to compute generation probabilities for all TCRbeta clonotypes that the gDNA method yielded from a few donors. This immuneACCESS table, as held by TCRdb, lists in-frame sequences with V and J called but not all clones. Of the missing ones, under half trace to an unresolved V gene in checked studies; the others have no known cause. V and J calls and clone size come straight from that table; D and trimming were deduced from the DNA. In this sample the table shows about 2.3 million clones, under 95% of which occur a single time. Of the sample, 0.37% is held by the ten largest clones.

Points on this clone: Its antigen specificity is not known. No base quality information exists; no much larger clone differs at one position.

The germline V gene gives CDR1 as SGHTA and CDR2 as FQGNSA. V sheds 2 bases and J sheds 7 bases, leaving 18 bases between their ends. The CDR3 starts with the cysteine, ends with the phenylalanine, and has 15 residues. The DNA shown is the 45-base CDR3, in frame from base 1. This clonotype was sampled from a man aged 18 to 29 in good health. Some clones in this sample may be carry-over from other donors' samples. The sample was naive CD4+ T cells from PBMCs. This sample's cell subset or site label indicates: CD45RA+ positively selected. This chain is built from TRBV7-2 and TRBJ2-7, and perhaps TRBD2 as D gene, on 5 matching bases. The encoded CDR3 is CASSLRSGYMGEQYF. The DNA is TGTGCCAGCAGCTTAAGGTCGGGGTATATGGGGGAGCAGTACTTC.